This T cell receptor (beta chain) is drawn from a study of cytomegalovirus exposure and HLA in healthy donors. Study-wide context: Drawn from HLA-typed donors, 65 million to 100 million unique TCRs were held in an early data release. Most genotyped donors, 75% to 85% of 398, had Caucasian-associated genetic ancestry. General observations from the study: Sequences of the TCR beta chain were said to predict the HLA-A and HLA-B alleles of most subjects accurately. A few CMV-associated chains were confirmed in vitro to be specific for CMV antigens.

Details on this clone: Its antigen is currently unknown.

Germline values: CDR1 MNHNS, CDR2 SASEGT. Germline trimming cut 6 bases from V and 4 bases from J; bases unmatched to any gene: 7. CDR3 size: 14 residues. In the PCR, 60 Vbeta and 13 Jbeta primers were used. The assay was immunoSEQ multiplex PCR, and TCRdb's table has in-frame clones only and misses some. The data hold some 180,000 clones, with roughly three quarters observed a single time. The TCR sequence derives from a woman in her 30s in good health and CMV-seropositive. Sequencing was done on a sample of PBMCs. The chain employs TRBV6-1 and TRBJ2-5; 8 bases agree with TRBD2. The CDR3 sequence: CASRAGGAGETQYF. CDR3 in DNA: TGTGCCAGCAGAGCCGGGGGGGCCGGAGAGACCCAGTACTTC.